This TCR beta chain was profiled in a study of blood T cell repertoires in COVID-19. The method was immunoSEQ multiplex PCR; TCRdb's version includes in-frame clones alone and lacks a portion of them. The sample has fewer than 350,000 clones, roughly 85% seen once. Germline CDR1 reads LNHDA; CDR2 reads SQIVND (reference sequence). The CDR3 runs 13 residues. J lost 5 bases, V lost 6 bases, and 6 bases had no gene match. Sequenced: PBMCs or T cells enriched from blood (not recorded which). The sequence was obtained from a woman aged 45-65 years who had recovered from COVID-19. This rearrangement joins TRBV19 to TRBJ2-5; 7 bases agree with TRBD2. In DNA, the CDR3 is TGTGCCAGTAGGGGAGGGGTTGCGGAGACCCAGTACTTC. Protein: CASRGGVAETQYF. Full variable domain (outside the CDR3, taken from reference TRBV19 and TRBJ2-5): DGGITQSPKYLFRKEGQNVTLSCEQNLNHDAMYWYRQDPGQGLRLIYYSQIVNDFQKGDIAEGYSVSREKKESFPLTVTSAQKNPTAFYLCASRGGVAETQYFGPGTRLLVL.